The 20 T cell receptor beta chains below come from one sample, sequenced in a study of OX40 agonist ivuxolimab in advanced cancers. The data were produced by immunoSEQ multiplex PCR, yet TCRdb's version contains in-frame clones alone and is incomplete. The sample has approximately 15,000 clones, around 83% seen once; the top ten hold 10% to 15%. This specimen consisted of CD4+ or CD8+ T cells sorted from blood, obtained in a trial of the OX40 agonist ivuxolimab. These receptors were collected from an adult with an advanced solid tumor such as melanoma, head and neck, liver or kidney cancer.

This chain uses TRBV7-9 with TRBJ2-7, with D perhaps matching TRBD1 or TRBD2 (5 bases each). The CDR3 has 12 amino acids. CDR1 and CDR2 from the germline V gene are SEHNR and FQNEAQ (reference sequence). DNA of the CDR3: TGTGCTTCTAGGGGAAGCGGCTACGAGCAGTACTTC. As protein: CASRGSGYEQYF.

The chain employs TRBV28 and TRBJ2-1; no definite D call. Germline CDR1 MDHEN, CDR2 SYDVKM. Trimming shortened V by 2 bases and J by 9 bases, and 8 bases separated the two germline ends. The CDR3 has 12 residues. The CDR3 nucleotides read TGTGCCAGCAGTTTAGGGGTGGGTGAGCAGTTCTTC. The encoded protein is CASSLGVGEQFF.

The rearrangement links TRBV28 to TRBJ2-7, with D unclear. Germline V gene data show CDR1 as MDHEN and CDR2 as SYDVKM. V was clipped by 4 bases and J by 0 bases, with 13 bases between them. This CDR3 is 15 amino acids long. The CDR3 protein is CASSSPLGPSYEQYF. The CDR3 DNA sequence: TGTGCCAGCAGTTCCCCCCTCGGGCCCTCCTACGAGCAGTACTTC.

The chain combines TRBV11-2 with TRBJ2-1; D may be TRBD2 (5 bases). V gave up 5 bases and J gave up 4 bases, with 21 bases separating them. Germline CDR1 reads SGHAT; CDR2 reads FQNNGV. CDR3 length: 17 residues. The CDR3 DNA reads TGTGCCAGCAGCCCCTGGTTGAGCGGCCTCTCATACAATGAGCAGTTCTTC. This gives the protein CASSPWLSGLSYNEQFF.

This clone was counted once. The rearrangement links TRBV9 to TRBJ2-1, with 8 bases lining up with TRBD2. Trimming took 0 bases from V and 2 from J; bases not matched to a gene: 4. The CDR3 is made up of 16 amino acids. Germline V gene sequence: CDR1 SGDLS, CDR2 YYNGEE. The CDR3 sequence: CASSVGGRHTYNEQFF. The CDR3 coding sequence is TGTGCCAGCAGCGTAGGCGGGAGGCACACCTACAATGAGCAGTTCTTC.

The rearrangement links TRBV28 to TRBJ2-3; TRBD2 agrees at 11 bases. This CDR3 is built from 17 residues. V lost 4 bases to trimming and J lost 0 bases; unmatched junction nucleotides: 6. Germline CDR1 is MDHEN and CDR2 is SYDVKM. CDR3 nucleotide sequence: TGTGCCAGCAGTTCGGGGACTAGCGGAATTAGCACAGATACGCAGTATTTT. Protein product: CASSSGTSGISTDTQYF.

This clone was recorded a few times. The chain carries TRBV19 and TRBJ2-7; 9 nucleotides align to TRBD2. V was clipped by 8 bases and J by 3 bases; unmatched bases: 5. The germline CDR1 and CDR2 sequences are LNHDA and SQIVND (reference sequence). The CDR3 has 13 residues. CDR3 sequence reads: CASGAGGDYEQYF. The DNA of the CDR3 is TGTGCCAGTGGCGCGGGAGGGGACTACGAGCAGTACTTC.

V gene TRBV19 combines with J gene TRBJ1-1, with a tentative D call TRBD1 (6 bases). The CDR3 sequence is 15 residues long. CDR1 is LNHDA and CDR2 is SQIVND in the germline V gene (reference sequence). Trimming left V 0 bases short and J 6 bases short, with 14 bases between. The CDR3 DNA follows: TGTGCCAGTAGTATAGATCAAGGACAGTTCCCTGAAGCTTTCTTT. This encodes CASSIDQGQFPEAFF.

This clone is judged large. Other DNA sequences of this sample code for an identical CDR3. J is TRBJ1-2 and V is TRBV4-1, with D uncertain. V was cut by 0 bases and J by 1 base, with 3 bases left in between. CDR3 size: 13 residues. CDR1 is MGHRA and CDR2 is YSYEKL in the germline V gene. CDR3 bases: TGCGCCAGCAGCCAAGAGAGTAACTATGGCTACACCTTC. As protein: CASSQESNYGYTF.

The chain employs TRBV4-3 and TRBJ2-7; 7 bases are a match to TRBD1. Germline V gene sequence: CDR1 LGHNA, CDR2 YSLEER. CDR3 length: 15 residues. The trim removed 1 base at V and 3 bases at J, leaving 6 bases unmatched. CDR3 amino acids: CASSQGTGRVYEQYF. The DNA of the CDR3 is TGCGCCAGCAGCCAAGGGACAGGCCGAGTCTACGAGCAGTACTTC.

The chain joins TRBV27 to TRBJ1-6, with a possible D match to TRBD1 (5 bases). The CDR3 has 13 amino acids. The V gene's germline CDR1 is MNHEY and CDR2 SMNVEV (reference sequence). Trimming removed 8 bases at V and 10 bases at J, with 15 bases between. Here the CDR3 DNA reads TGTGCCAGCGCCCCGGCAGGGTGGTCACCCCTCCACTTT. Its translation is CASAPAGWSPLHF.

This clone has just one count. This chain links TRBV27 with TRBJ1-1, with 8 bases lining up with TRBD1. This CDR3 contains 14 residues. J gave up 4 bases and V 3 bases, and 4 bases lay outside the gene matches. Germline V CDR1 and CDR2: MNHEY, SMNVEV (reference sequence). Written as DNA, the CDR3 is TGTGCCAGCAGTTTCCCGACAGGGGTCACTGAAGCTTTCTTT. The encoded protein is CASSFPTGVTEAFF.

The chain recombines TRBV30 with TRBJ1-1; 7 nucleotides match TRBD1. V was clipped by 3 bases and J by 6 bases; unmatched bases: 4. Germline CDR1 GTSNPN, CDR2 SVGIG (reference sequence). This CDR3 contains 12 residues. CDR3 in amino acids: CAWSPTGAEAFF. The CDR3 region has the DNA TGTGCCTGGAGCCCCACAGGGGCTGAAGCTTTCTTT.

In this sample, this clone turned up a few times. The chain uses TRBV28 and TRBJ2-3; D may be TRBD1 or TRBD2 (6 bases each). The CDR3 length is 15 residues. The V gene's germline CDR1 is MDHEN and CDR2 SYDVKM. V was pared by 0 bases and J by 5 bases, with 12 bases between. The CDR3 region is CASSLWGGRGDTQYF. CDR3 in DNA: TGTGCCAGCAGTTTATGGGGGGGCCGGGGAGATACGCAGTATTTT.

This chain uses TRBV6-6 with TRBJ2-7; perhaps D is TRBD1 or TRBD2 (5 bases each). The CDR3 runs to 13 residues. Per the germline V gene, CDR1 is MNHNY and CDR2 is SVGAGI (reference sequence). Trimming cost V 6 bases and J 2 bases, with 11 bases left between them. The CDR3 DNA sequence: TGTGCCAGCAGCACCGGGACGACCTACGAGCAGTACTTC. Translated, it gives CASSTGTTYEQYF.

This chain uses TRBV28 with TRBJ2-7; D may be TRBD1 (6 bases). Per the germline V gene, CDR1 is MDHEN and CDR2 is SYDVKM. The CDR3 is 16 amino acids. Deletions cut 1 base from V and 1 base from J, with 14 bases between. The CDR3 bases are TGTGCCAGCAGTTTATTTCGGGACACCCGTTCCTACGAGCAGTACTTC. Encoded protein: CASSLFRDTRSYEQYF.

This clone was detected a few times. This chain links TRBV7-2 with TRBJ2-1; D perhaps matches TRBD2 (6 bases). V was pared by 3 bases and J by 6 bases, with 15 bases between. The CDR3 contains 15 residues. From germline, CDR1 is SGHTA and CDR2 FQGNSA. The CDR3 coding sequence is TGTGCCAGCAGCTTCAGGGAGGATCCTTTCAATGAGCAGTTCTTC. It specifies CASSFREDPFNEQFF. The variable domain in full, completed from reference TRBV7-2 and TRBJ2-1, reads GAGVSQSPSNKVTEKGKDVELRCDPISGHTALYWYRQSLGQGLEFLIYFQGNSAPDKSGLPSDRFSAERTGGSVSTLTIQRTQQEDSAVYLCASSFREDPFNEQFFGPGTRLTVL.

This chain uses TRBV5-6 with TRBJ2-1; no definite D call. Germline V gene sequence: CDR1 SGHDT, CDR2 YYEEEE. This CDR3 is built from 11 residues. V was clipped by 4 bases and J by 5 bases, with 4 bases between them. CDR3 loop: CASSDHNEQFF. CDR3 coding DNA: TGTGCCAGCAGCGACCACAATGAGCAGTTCTTC.

The chain employs TRBV11-2 and TRBJ2-7; no clear D. V lost 5 bases and J 4 bases, leaving 12 bases between the germline ends. Per the germline V gene, CDR1 is SGHAT and CDR2 is FQNNGV. The CDR3 has 13 amino acids. The CDR3: CASSLAAEYEQYF. The DNA of the CDR3 is TGTGCCAGCAGCCTGGCCGCGGAATACGAGCAGTACTTC. The variable domain in full, with the rest retrieved from reference TRBV11-2 and TRBJ2-7, is EAGVAQSPRYKIIEKRQSVAFWCNPISGHATLYWYQQILGQGPKLLIQFQNNGVVDDSQLPKDRFSAERLKGVDSTLKIQPAKLEDSAVYLCASSLAAEYEQYFGPGTRLTVT.

The chain is built from TRBV7-9 and TRBJ2-5; 9 bases agree with TRBD2. TRBJ2-7 matches the DNA end more closely, so the J call is doubtful. CDR1 and CDR2 (germline): SEHNR, FQNEAQ (reference sequence). This CDR3 has 15 amino acids. The CDR3 sequence is CASSFFAGGVYEQYF. The CDR3 DNA follows: TGTGCCAGCAGCTTCTTTGCGGGAGGGGTCTACGAGCAGTACTTC.